Below are 32 T cell receptor beta chains sequenced from a single sample in a study of shared clonotypes between healthy human individuals. The repertoire was sequenced with immunoSEQ multiplex PCR; TCRdb's copy has only in-frame clones and lacks some. The repertoire holds 2 million to 2.5 million clones, roughly 93% seen once, with 0.39% in the top ten. Sequenced material: naive CD4+ T cells from PBMCs. Subset indicated: CD45RA+ positively selected. The receptors come from a man between 18 and 29 years old in good health. Some clones in this sample may be carry-over from other donors' samples.

V is TRBV7-6 and J is TRBJ2-5, with 8 bases matching TRBD2. Unmatched junction bases numbered 5, after V lost 1 base and J lost 4 bases. This CDR3 is 15 amino acids long. The germline V gene encodes CDR1 SGHVS and CDR2 FNYEAQ. The CDR3 loop reads CASSLVAGLPETQYF. Written as DNA, the CDR3 is TGTGCCAGCAGCTTAGTAGCGGGACTCCCAGAGACCCAGTACTTC. Filled out from reference TRBV7-6 and TRBJ2-5, the complete variable domain reads GAGVSQSPRYKVTKRGQDVALRCDPISGHVSLYWYRQALGQGPEFLTYFNYEAQQDKSGLPNDRFSAERPEGSISTLTIQRTEQRDSAMYRCASSLVAGLPETQYFGPGTRLLVL.

The rearrangement uses TRBV28 and TRBJ2-1, with 8 bases matching TRBD1. Per the germline V gene, CDR1 is MDHEN and CDR2 is SYDVKM. J lost 9 bases, V lost 5 bases, and 9 bases had no gene match. The CDR3 is 14 residues long. The CDR3 here is CASSPETGEREQFF. The CDR3 DNA is TGTGCCAGCAGTCCCGAGACAGGGGAACGTGAGCAGTTCTTC. Drawing the rest from reference TRBV28 and TRBJ2-1, the complete variable domain is DVKVTQSSRYLVKRTGEKVFLECVQDMDHENMFWYRQDPGLGLRLIYFSYDVKMKEKGDIPEGYSVSREKKERFSLILESASTNQTSMYLCASSPETGEREQFFGPGTRLTVL.

V gene TRBV10-3 combines with J gene TRBJ2-7; 11 positions match TRBD2. V was pared by 6 bases and J by 0 bases, with 10 bases of the junction left unmatched. The CDR3 sequence is 17 residues long. CDR1 is ENHRY, CDR2 SYGVKD, per germline. Here the CDR3 reads CAISLLMTSGNSYEQYF. CDR3 sequence (DNA): TGTGCCATCAGCCTACTAATGACTAGCGGGAACTCCTACGAGCAGTACTTC.

The rearrangement links TRBV6-6 to TRBJ2-7, with D perhaps TRBD1 or TRBD2 (8 bases each). The CDR3 consists of 15 residues. V lost 6 bases and J lost 0, with 15 bases in between. Germline V lookup: CDR1 MNHNY, CDR2 SVGAGI (reference sequence). DNA of the CDR3: TGTGCCAGCAGCCGGGGGGGACAGGTCTCCTACGAGCAGTACTTC. It codes for CASSRGGQVSYEQYF.

The chain links TRBV22-1 to TRBJ1-2. TRBV22-1 is a recognized pseudogene. This CDR3 spans 14 amino acids. The CDR3 nucleotides read TGTCCTGGGAGCGCACTCTCGGAGGGTTATGGCTACACCTTC. Its protein is CPGSALSEGYGYTF.

This clone was observed once. The chain joins TRBV11-2 to TRBJ1-2; no reliable D call. Germline assignment: CDR1 SGHAT and CDR2 FQNNGV. V lost 0 bases and J lost 0, with 14 bases in between. This CDR3 is built from 17 residues. In DNA form, the CDR3 reads TGTGCCAGCAGCTTAGACGCGAGACGGTCCACTAACTATGGCTACACCTTC. Protein product: CASSLDARRSTNYGYTF.

V is TRBV9 and J is TRBJ2-3; the D call may be TRBD1 or TRBD2 (5 bases each). V lost 3 bases to trimming and J lost 2 bases, with 7 bases between them. This CDR3 has 13 residues. Germline-derived CDR1 and CDR2 are SGDLS and YYNGEE. The CDR3 spells CASSEGPTDTQYF. The CDR3 coding sequence is TGTGCCAGCAGCGAGGGACCCACAGATACGCAGTATTTT.

V and J are TRBV10-1 and TRBJ1-1; TRBD1 might be the D (6 bases). Germline V gene data show CDR1 as WNHNN and CDR2 as SYGVQD (reference sequence). This CDR3 has 15 amino acids. Trimming removed 6 bases from V and 4 bases from J, with 18 bases in between. As DNA, the CDR3 is TGCGCCAGCAGCCCCGCTCAGGGGAGATCCACTGAAGCTTTCTTT. This translates into CASSPAQGRSTEAFF.

The DNA of the CDR3 is TGTGCCAGCAGCGGATTCGCGCAAGAGACCCAGTACTTC. It specifies CASSGFAQETQYF. The V and J genes are TRBV28 and TRBJ2-5; D remains ambiguous. Germline assignment: CDR1 MDHEN and CDR2 SYDVKM. V gave up 6 bases and J gave up 2 bases, with 10 bases separating them. This CDR3 contains 13 residues.

The chain combines TRBV19 with TRBJ1-1; unclear D gene. Germline V gene data show CDR1 as LNHDA and CDR2 as SQIVND (reference sequence). There are 11 residues in the CDR3. V was cut by 3 bases and J by 12 bases, with 11 bases left in between. The CDR3 here is CASSMYGFPFF. As DNA, the CDR3 is TGTGCCAGTAGTATGTACGGGTTTCCTTTCTTT.

The V and J genes are TRBV28 and TRBJ2-3, with a tentative D call TRBD2 (5 bases). Germline assignment: CDR1 MDHEN and CDR2 SYDVKM. V dropped 6 bases and J dropped 3 bases, with 10 bases sitting between them. The CDR3 consists of 13 residues. CDR3 amino acids: CASSPGKTDTQYF. CDR3 nucleotides: TGTGCCAGCAGCCCCGGGAAGACAGATACGCAGTATTTT.

The gene calls are TRBV25-1 and TRBJ2-5; D may be TRBD1 (6 bases). The germline CDR1 and CDR2 sequences are MGHDK and SYGVNS. The CDR3 length is 13 residues. Trimming removed 8 bases at V and 2 bases at J, with 12 bases between. The CDR3 nucleotides read TGTGCCAGCGCGAGGACAGTACAAGAGACCCAGTACTTC. It translates to CASARTVQETQYF.

V usage is TRBV20-1 and J usage is TRBJ1-1; D perhaps matches TRBD1 (5 bases). V lost 4 bases, J lost 10 bases, and 10 bases lay in between. The CDR3 consists of 10 residues. The V gene's germline CDR1 is DFQATT and CDR2 SNEGSKA (reference sequence). The CDR3 coding sequence is TGCAGTGCTATTCTGGGACTAGCTTTCTTT. Its protein is CSAILGLAFF.

V and J are TRBV5-1 and TRBJ2-5, with 8 positions matching TRBD1. The CDR3 has 15 amino acids. Germline V gene data show CDR1 as SGHRS and CDR2 as YFSETQ. V was clipped by 4 bases and J by 5 bases; unmatched bases: 10. CDR3 sequence (DNA): TGCGCCAGCAGCATCCTGGACAGGGTAGGGGAGACCCAGTACTTC. It codes for CASSILDRVGETQYF.

The CDR3 DNA is TGCGCCAGCAGGCAGCGGGCGGCGCAAGAGACCCAGTACTTC. Translation: CASRQRAAQETQYF. The chain recombines TRBV5-1 with TRBJ2-5; weak D call: TRBD2 (6 bases). The length of the CDR3 is 14 residues. Germline V gene data show CDR1 as SGHRS and CDR2 as YFSETQ. Deletions cut 5 bases from V and 2 bases from J, with 13 bases between.

Regarding this clone: The same CDR3 is also encoded by other DNA sequences in this sample. The rearrangement joins TRBV18 to TRBJ2-7; 9 bases fit TRBD2. The CDR3 has 15 residues. The J segment lost 4 bases and the V segment lost 2 bases, leaving 6 bases of the junction unmatched. Looked up from germline, CDR1 is KGHSH and CDR2 is LQKENI. The CDR3 DNA follows: TGTGCCAGCTCACCAGGGCTAGCGGGATTGTACGAGCAGTACTTC. It encodes CASSPGLAGLYEQYF.

The rearrangement uses TRBV6-1 and TRBJ1-2; no clear D gene. Trimming removed 2 bases at V and 5 bases at J, with 15 bases between. CDR1 is MNHNS and CDR2 is SASEGT in the germline V gene. CDR3 size: 15 residues. The CDR3 DNA reads as TGTGCCAGCAGTGAAATTGGATTCATGGGGTATGGCTACACCTTC. This translates into CASSEIGFMGYGYTF.

As concerns this clone: One end of the junction fails to match germline, which may point to a read error. The chain couples TRBV28 to TRBJ2-4; weak D call: TRBD1 (6 bases). CDR3 length: 13 residues. CDR1 is MDHEN and CDR2 is SYDVKM in the germline V gene. This CDR3 reads CASSPRQYGQGSF. The DNA for the CDR3 is TGTGCCAGCAGTCCAAGACAGTACGGGCAGGGGAGTTTC.

This chain links TRBV11-3 with TRBJ1-1; unclear D gene. The CDR3 runs 13 residues. Germline CDR1 SGHNT, CDR2 YENEEA. V was trimmed by 5 bases and J by 11 bases, leaving 18 bases between them. The DNA of the CDR3 is TGTGCCAGCAGCCCCGGGCCCAACGAACAGGCTTTCTTT. Protein: CASSPGPNEQAFF.

The rearrangement joins TRBV10-3 to TRBJ2-5, with 7 bases lining up with TRBD1. The CDR3 spans 14 residues. V dropped 4 bases and J dropped 5; count of bases not matched to a gene: 7. CDR1 is ENHRY, CDR2 SYGVKD, per germline. CDR3 coding DNA: TGTGCCATCAGTGGACCAGGGGGAAGGGAGACCCAGTACTTC. Protein sequence: CAISGPGGRETQYF.

The rearrangement joins TRBV27 to TRBJ1-2, with D unresolved. The ends were cut back, 5 bases at V and 8 bases at J, with 15 bases in the middle. The germline V gene has CDR1 MNHEY and CDR2 SMNVEV (reference sequence). This CDR3 is built from 13 residues. CDR3 loop: CASSNSHPRGYTF. The CDR3 DNA reads as TGTGCCAGCAGTAATTCCCACCCACGAGGCTACACCTTC.

This sequence joins TRBV11-3 and TRBJ2-3; TRBD2 aligns across 9 bases. The germline V gene encodes CDR1 SGHNT and CDR2 YENEEA. The CDR3 sequence is 17 residues long. V lost 5 bases to trimming and J lost 2 bases; unmatched junction nucleotides: 11. CDR3 sequence: CASSPGASGTHTDTQYF. The DNA of the CDR3 is TGTGCCAGCAGCCCTGGGGCTAGCGGGACACACACAGATACGCAGTATTTT.

V and J are TRBV18 and TRBJ1-1; D is ambiguous. CDR3 length: 14 residues. The germline gives CDR1 KGHSH, CDR2 LQKENI. Trimming removed 0 bases from V and 5 bases from J, with 10 bases in between. The CDR3 reads CASSPPSLGTEAFF. In nucleotides, the CDR3 is TGTGCCAGCTCACCACCCAGTCTAGGGACTGAAGCTTTCTTT.

The V and J genes are TRBV19 and TRBJ1-2, with TRBD1 as a possible D gene (5 bases). The CDR3 covers 14 residues. Trimming stripped 5 bases from V and 2 bases from J, with 12 bases between. CDR1 is LNHDA, CDR2 SQIVND, per germline (reference sequence). CDR3 DNA: TGTGCCAGTAGTGGGGACGGGGGGAACTATGGCTACACCTTC. As protein: CASSGDGGNYGYTF.

The chain joins TRBV7-2 to TRBJ1-1; D remains unclear. This CDR3 is 14 amino acids long. Germline CDR1 reads SGHTA; CDR2 reads FQGNSA. Trimming pared 1 base from V and 8 bases from J, leaving 14 bases between. Here the CDR3 DNA reads TGTGCCAGCAGCTTAGATCGAGGGAACGCGGAAGCTTTCTTT. As protein: CASSLDRGNAEAFF.

CDR3 nucleotide sequence: TGTGCCAGCAGTGGGCAGGGTACTGCTGGGGCCAACGTCCTGACTTTC. The encoded protein is CASSGQGTAGANVLTF. The chain employs TRBV6-4 and TRBJ2-6; D might be TRBD1 (5 bases). Looked up from germline, CDR1 is MRHNA and CDR2 is SNTAGT. The V gene lost 4 bases and the J gene lost 2 bases, with 12 bases spanning the gap. This CDR3 is built from 16 residues.

This rearrangement joins TRBV6-1 to TRBJ2-6, with unresolved D. The ends were cut back, 8 bases at V and 5 bases at J, with 13 bases in the middle. CDR1 and CDR2 from the germline V gene are MNHNS and SASEGT. The CDR3 spans 14 residues. The DNA for the CDR3 is TGTGCCAGCTTGAGGATCCCCTGGGCCAACGTCCTGACTTTC. Translated: CASLRIPWANVLTF.

CDR3 sequence reads: CAWKAGADTQYF. Here the CDR3 DNA reads TGTGCCTGGAAAGCAGGGGCAGATACGCAGTATTTT. The chain recombines TRBV30 with TRBJ2-3; D is possibly TRBD1 (6 bases). The CDR3 sequence is 12 residues long. V gave up 4 bases and J gave up 4 bases, with 9 bases separating them. Germline CDR1 and CDR2: GTSNPN and SVGIG (reference sequence).

The chain combines TRBV5-1 with TRBJ2-1; TRBD2 matches at 9 bases. The CDR3 totals 16 residues. Germline lookup yields CDR1 SGHRS and CDR2 YFSETQ. Trimming removed 5 bases from V and 7 bases from J; junction bases left unmatched: 13. This CDR3 reads CASSQYSGSTTNEQFF. The CDR3 nucleotides read TGCGCCAGCAGTCAATATAGCGGGAGTACAACAAATGAGCAGTTCTTC.

The chain carries TRBV27 and TRBJ2-3; D ambiguous. CDR1 and CDR2 from the germline V gene are MNHEY and SMNVEV (reference sequence). CDR3 length: 12 amino acids. V was cut by 4 bases and J by 4 bases, with 6 bases left in between. Written as DNA, the CDR3 is TGTGCCAGCAGTTCTCCCCCAGATACGCAGTATTTT. Translated: CASSSPPDTQYF.

The gene calls are TRBV27 and TRBJ2-3; 8 nucleotides match TRBD2. This CDR3 spans 14 amino acids. V lost 6 bases, J lost 1 base, and 3 bases stayed unmatched. Looked up from germline, CDR1 is MNHEY and CDR2 is SMNVEV (reference sequence). The CDR3 sequence: CASRPLAGTDTQYF. Written as DNA, the CDR3 is TGTGCCAGCAGACCACTAGCGGGCACAGATACGCAGTATTTT.

The chain links TRBV9 to TRBJ2-4; tentatively, D is TRBD2 (5 bases). The CDR3 is made up of 14 amino acids. Germline V lookup: CDR1 SGDLS, CDR2 YYNGEE. V was cut by 4 bases and J by 8 bases, with 16 bases left in between. The CDR3 nucleotides read TGTGCCAGCAGCCACGGAGGAACTTCTCACATTCAGTACTTC. Encoded protein: CASSHGGTSHIQYF.